This T cell receptor (beta chain) was retrieved from a study of graft-versus-host responses after intestinal transplantation. Study information: Every recipient underwent anti-thymocyte globulin induction, then tacrolimus and steroids for around three years. Study-wide findings and caveats: Allograft graft-versus-host to host-versus-graft clonal ratios ran high in patients with graft-donor T cell macrochimerism.

Clones were sequenced by immunoSEQ multiplex PCR, and TCRdb holds only the in-frame ones, with some missing. The sample lists tens of thousands of clones, less than 95% occurring once. The CDR3 sequence is 17 residues long. Trimming cost V 4 bases and J 0 bases, with 17 bases left between them. Germline values: CDR1 LGHNA, CDR2 YNFKEQ. This clone was picked up one time. Its specificity is unknown. The specimen comprised unstimulated CD4+ T cells sorted from spleen or lymph node cells, sampled before transplant. The sequence came from a human donor who was the organ donor for an intestinal transplant. The chain is built from TRBV4-2 and TRBJ2-3; D remains unclear. The CDR3 nucleotides read TGTGCCAGCAGCCGCTCCTGGGCGGATACTAGCACAGATACGCAGTATTTT. Its translation: CASSRSWADTSTDTQYF.